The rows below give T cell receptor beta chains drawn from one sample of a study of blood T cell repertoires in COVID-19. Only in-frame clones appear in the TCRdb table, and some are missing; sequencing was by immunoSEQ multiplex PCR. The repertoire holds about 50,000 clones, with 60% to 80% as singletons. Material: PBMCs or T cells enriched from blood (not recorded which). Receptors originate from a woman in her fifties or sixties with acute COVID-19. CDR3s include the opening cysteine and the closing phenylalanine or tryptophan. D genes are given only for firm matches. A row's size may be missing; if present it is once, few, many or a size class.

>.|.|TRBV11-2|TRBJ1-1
CASSLSRRDTEAFF
TGTGCCAGCAGCTTATCCCGACGGGACACTGAAGCTTTCTTT
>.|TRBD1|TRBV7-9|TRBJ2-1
CASSLNTGGVQFF
TGTGCCAGCAGCTTAAATACAGGGGGCGTGCAGTTCTTC
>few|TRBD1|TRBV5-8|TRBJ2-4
CASTDRGLAKNIQYF
TGTGCCAGCACTGACAGGGGATTAGCCAAAAACATTCAGTACTTC
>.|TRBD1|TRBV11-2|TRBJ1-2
CASSTGGGYTF
TGTGCCAGCAGCACAGGGGGTGGCTACACCTTC
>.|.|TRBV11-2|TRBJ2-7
CASRGGDLRPYEQYF
TGTGCCAGCCGAGGTGGAGATCTGAGGCCCTACGAGCAGTACTTC
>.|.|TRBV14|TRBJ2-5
CASSQFQTGLETQYF
TGTGCCAGCAGCCAATTTCAAACAGGGTTAGAGACCCAGTACTTC
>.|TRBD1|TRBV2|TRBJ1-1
CASSRQGAGWEAFF
TGTGCCAGCAGTCGACAGGGGGCAGGGTGGGAAGCTTTCTTT
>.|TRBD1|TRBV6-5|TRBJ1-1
CASAFTGTGYTEAFF
TGTGCCAGCGCTTTTACCGGGACAGGGTACACTGAAGCTTTCTTT
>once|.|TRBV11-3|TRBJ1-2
CASSHGQNYGYTF
TGTGCCAGCAGCCACGGACAGAACTATGGCTACACCTTC
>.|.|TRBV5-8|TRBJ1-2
CASSLQGRGYTF
TGTGCCAGCAGCTTACAGGGTCGAGGCTACACCTTC
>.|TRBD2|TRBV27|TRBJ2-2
CASRGRAGELFF
TGTGCCAGCAGGGGGAGGGCCGGGGAGCTGTTTTTT
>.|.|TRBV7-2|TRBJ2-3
CASSLLPLASTDTQYF
TGTGCCAGCAGCTTACTCCCGTTGGCTAGCACAGATACGCAGTATTTT
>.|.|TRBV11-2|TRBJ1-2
CASSEGSLTYGYTF
TGTGCCAGCAGCGAAGGGAGCCTTACCTATGGCTACACCTTC
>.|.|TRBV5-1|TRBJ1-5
CASSSTTDQPQHF
TGCGCCAGCAGTTCCACCACAGATCAGCCCCAGCATTTT
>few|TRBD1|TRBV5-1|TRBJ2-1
CASSPGGQGFEQFF
TGCGCCAGCAGCCCGGGGGGACAGGGGTTTGAGCAGTTCTTC
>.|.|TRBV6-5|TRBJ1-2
CASSRQDYTF
TGTGCCAGCAGTCGGCAGGACTACACCTTC
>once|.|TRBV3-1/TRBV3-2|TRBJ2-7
CASSRGQYFYEQYF
TGTGCCAGCAGCCGTGGACAGTACTTTTACGAGCAGTACTTC
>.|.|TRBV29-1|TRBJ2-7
CSASPAGARQAYEQYF
TGCAGCGCCTCACCGGCCGGAGCGCGGCAAGCCTACGAGCAGTACTTC